The text below deals with one T cell receptor beta chain. These data originate in a study of blood T cell repertoires in COVID-19. Looking at the study overall: Sites across the United States, Italy and Spain contributed samples from acute and convalescent COVID-19. T cells, B-cell-depleted T cells, or PBMCs supplied cDNA or gDNA.

This CDR3 is 13 amino acids long. V gave up 3 bases and J gave up 6 bases, with 11 bases separating them. Looked up from germline, CDR1 is MNHNS and CDR2 is SASEGT. In the authors' workflow: Counts of nucleated cells, estimated from reference gene primer amplification, were obtained. TCRdb's copy holds only in-frame clones and misses some; the assay was immunoSEQ multiplex PCR. V and J calls and clone size are those listed in that table; D and trimming were worked out from the DNA. In the table there are about 180,000 clones, around four fifths of which are singletons. Input material: peripheral blood. This chain uses TRBV6-1 with TRBJ1-2; a weak D match, TRBD1 (5 bases). The origin of this receptor is a man aged 65 to 79 with active or convalescent COVID-19. The CDR3 spells CASSEAGRDGYTF. CDR3 nucleotide sequence: TGTGCCAGCAGTGAGGCAGGGAGGGATGGCTACACCTTC.